The present T cell receptor (beta chain) was sequenced within a study of cytomegalovirus exposure and HLA in healthy donors. Amplification used 60 Vbeta primers and 13 Jbeta primers. Clones were read by immunoSEQ multiplex PCR, and TCRdb kept only the in-frame ones, dropping some. There are 210,000 or so clones in the sample; around 80% occur only once, and about 2.5% lies in the top ten. Whole-study results and caveats: Researchers reported in a later analysis that a missense DCLRE1C variant was tied to TCR beta V- and J-gene trimming. A few V segments could not be told apart, such as TRBV6-2 and TRBV6-3, and were left out. Later analysis identified several of the most significant clusters that appeared linked to common viral pathogens.

V was shortened by 3 bases and J by 5 bases, with 16 bases between the two germline ends. This CDR3 contains 15 residues. The germline V gene has CDR1 MGHDK and CDR2 SYGVNS. In regard to this clone: Antigen: not known.

Sequences were obtained from PBMCs. The chain uses TRBV25-1 and TRBJ2-5; maybe TRBD1 (5 bases). This clonotype was sampled from a woman aged 55-69 years in good health and CMV-seropositive. CDR3 region: CASSELGPLEETQYF. Written as DNA, the CDR3 is TGTGCCAGCAGTGAGCTGGGGCCTTTGGAGGAGACCCAGTACTTC.